The clone carrying this T cell receptor beta chain showed up many times. V shed 0 bases and J shed 5 bases, with 11 bases lying between them. Looked up from germline, CDR1 is MNHEY and CDR2 is SVGAGI. The CDR3 contains 15 residues. The sorted Tregs were CD4+CD25+CD127-/low cells. TCRdb re-analysed the 5' RACE reads in MiXCR, keeping a single row per CDR3 protein. The sample lists about 43,000 distinct CDR3 sequences, around a fifth occurring once. This sequence was found in a female donor with breast cancer. Sequences were obtained from Tregs sorted from a lymph node. The chain is built from TRBV6-5 and TRBJ1-5; D is perhaps TRBD1 (6 bases). In DNA, the CDR3 is TGTGCCAGCAGTTACTCGATGGGGGCGGATCAGCCCCAGCATTTT. Translating gives CASSYSMGADQPQHF.